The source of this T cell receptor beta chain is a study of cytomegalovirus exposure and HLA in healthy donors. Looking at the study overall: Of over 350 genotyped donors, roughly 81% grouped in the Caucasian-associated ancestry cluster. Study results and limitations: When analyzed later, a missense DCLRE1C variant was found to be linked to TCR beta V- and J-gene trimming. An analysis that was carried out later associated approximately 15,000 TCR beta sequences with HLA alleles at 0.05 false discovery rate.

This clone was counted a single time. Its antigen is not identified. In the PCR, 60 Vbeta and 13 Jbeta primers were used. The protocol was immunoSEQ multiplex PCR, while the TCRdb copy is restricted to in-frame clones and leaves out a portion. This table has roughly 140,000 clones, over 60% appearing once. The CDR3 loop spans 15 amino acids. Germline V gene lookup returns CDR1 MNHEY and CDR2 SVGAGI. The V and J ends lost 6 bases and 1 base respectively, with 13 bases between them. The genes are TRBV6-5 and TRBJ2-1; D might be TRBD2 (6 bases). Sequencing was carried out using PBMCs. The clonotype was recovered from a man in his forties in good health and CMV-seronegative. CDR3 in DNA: TGTGCCAGCAGACCCCGGAGGGAATCCTACAATGAGCAGTTCTTC. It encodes CASRPRRESYNEQFF.